These 9 T cell receptor beta chains came from one sample sequenced in a study of blood T cell repertoires in COVID-19. Produced via immunoSEQ multiplex PCR; TCRdb's table is partial and in-frame only. The data hold 110,000 or so clones, with 65% to 80% observed a single time. Specimen: peripheral blood. These receptor sequences come from a man in his fifties with acute or convalescent COVID-19.

The rearrangement uses TRBV6-1 and TRBJ2-6; 8 bases line up with TRBD1. V was clipped by 3 bases and J by 2 bases; unmatched bases: 3. The germline V gene has CDR1 MNHNS and CDR2 SASEGT. The CDR3 sequence is 16 residues long. The CDR3 reads CASSEVRGPGANVLTF. Written as DNA, the CDR3 is TGTGCCAGCAGTGAGGTCAGGGGGCCTGGGGCCAACGTCCTGACTTTC.

The chain links TRBV19 to TRBJ2-2; 7 bases are a match to TRBD2. J gave up 5 bases and V 2 bases, and 5 bases lay outside the gene matches. Germline CDR1 reads LNHDA; CDR2 reads SQIVND (reference sequence). This CDR3 is 15 amino acids long. The CDR3 loop is CASSIRRTSTGELFF. The DNA for the CDR3 is TGTGCCAGTAGTATAAGGCGGACTAGTACCGGGGAGCTGTTTTTT.

This rearrangement joins TRBV7-9 to TRBJ2-3; unclear D gene. V was pared by 2 bases and J by 5 bases, with 8 bases between. CDR1 is SEHNR and CDR2 is FQNEAQ in the germline V gene (reference sequence). This CDR3 has 13 amino acids. CDR3 nucleotide sequence: TGTGCCAGCAGCTTAACTTCCGGAGATACGCAGTATTTT. Protein product: CASSLTSGDTQYF.

The chain couples TRBV3-1 (or the pseudogene TRBV3-2) to TRBJ2-1; 11 positions match TRBD1. This CDR3 is 18 amino acids long. V shed 4 bases and J 0 bases; nucleotides not matched to a gene: 8. In germline, CDR1 is LGHDT, CDR2 YNNKEL (reference sequence). The CDR3 region is CASSRARDRGFSYNEQFF. DNA of the CDR3: TGTGCCAGCAGCCGAGCCCGGGACAGGGGGTTCTCCTACAATGAGCAGTTCTTC.

This chain uses TRBV9 with TRBJ1-1, with 9 nucleotides matching TRBD1. Germline CDR1 reads SGDLS; CDR2 reads YYNGEE. This CDR3 comprises 14 residues. J lost 8 bases, V lost 2 bases, and 7 bases had no gene match. CDR3 residues: CASSVGTGHKEAFF. CDR3 sequence (DNA): TGTGCCAGCAGCGTGGGGACAGGGCATAAAGAAGCTTTCTTT.

In regard to this clone: The same CDR3 is also encoded by other DNA sequences in this sample. The chain employs TRBV20-1 and TRBJ1-2, with D uncertain. The CDR3 totals 13 residues. Germline values: CDR1 DFQATT, CDR2 SNEGSKA (reference sequence). Trimming cost V 3 bases and J 0 bases, with 8 bases left between them. The CDR3 here is CSASGTANYGYTF. CDR3 sequence (DNA): TGCAGTGCTAGTGGAACAGCTAACTATGGCTACACCTTC.

This clone was seen just once. This chain joins TRBV12-3 or TRBV12-4 and TRBJ2-5, with D possibly matching TRBD1 (5 bases). The V end lost 3 bases, the J end lost 4 bases, and 9 bases lay between the germline ends. The CDR3 covers 13 residues. Here the CDR3 reads CASSFSGLETQYF. The CDR3, as DNA: TGTGCCAGCAGTTTTTCAGGGCTAGAGACCCAGTACTTC.

The chain combines TRBV11-1 with TRBJ1-1; D might be TRBD1 (5 bases). CDR1 and CDR2 from the germline V gene are SGHAT and FQDESV (reference sequence). The ends were cut back, 5 bases at V and 10 bases at J, with 14 bases in the middle. The length of the CDR3 is 12 residues. The CDR3: CASSKSGLRAFF. Written as DNA, the CDR3 is TGTGCCAGCAGCAAGTCAGGGTTGCGAGCTTTCTTT.

This chain links TRBV3-1 (or the pseudogene TRBV3-2) with TRBJ2-2, with 9 bases aligning to TRBD1. Unmatched junction bases numbered 3, after V lost 4 bases and J lost 3 bases. The CDR3 is 15 amino acids. The V gene's germline CDR1 is LGHDT and CDR2 YNNKEL (reference sequence). CDR3 loop: CASSRRQGDTGELFF. The CDR3 DNA reads as TGTGCCAGCAGCCGTCGACAGGGGGACACCGGGGAGCTGTTTTTT.